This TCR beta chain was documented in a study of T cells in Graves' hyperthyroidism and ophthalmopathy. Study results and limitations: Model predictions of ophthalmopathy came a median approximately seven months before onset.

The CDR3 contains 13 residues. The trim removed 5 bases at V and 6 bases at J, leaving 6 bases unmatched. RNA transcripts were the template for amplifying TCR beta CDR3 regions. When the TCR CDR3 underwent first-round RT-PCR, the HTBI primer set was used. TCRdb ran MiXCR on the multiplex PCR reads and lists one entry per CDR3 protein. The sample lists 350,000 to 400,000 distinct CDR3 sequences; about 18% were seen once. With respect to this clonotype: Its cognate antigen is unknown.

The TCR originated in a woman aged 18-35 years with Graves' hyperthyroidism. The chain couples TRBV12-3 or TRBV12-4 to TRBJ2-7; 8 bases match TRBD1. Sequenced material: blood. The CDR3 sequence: CASSRLTGAEQYF. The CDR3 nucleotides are TGTGCCAGCAGTAGGCTGACAGGGGCCGAGCAGTACTTC.